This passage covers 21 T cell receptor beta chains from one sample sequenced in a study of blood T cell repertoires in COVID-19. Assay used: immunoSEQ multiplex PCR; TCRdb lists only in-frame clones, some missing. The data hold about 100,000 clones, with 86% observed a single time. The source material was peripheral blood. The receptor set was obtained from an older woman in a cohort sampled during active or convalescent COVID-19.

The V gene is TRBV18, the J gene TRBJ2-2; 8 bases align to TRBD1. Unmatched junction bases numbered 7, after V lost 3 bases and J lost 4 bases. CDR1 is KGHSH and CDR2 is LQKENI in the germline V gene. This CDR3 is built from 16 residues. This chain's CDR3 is CASSPPGGMGTGELFF. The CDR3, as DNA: TGTGCCAGCTCACCGCCAGGGGGCATGGGCACCGGGGAGCTGTTTTTT. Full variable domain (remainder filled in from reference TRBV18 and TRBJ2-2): NAGVMQNPRHLVRRRGQEARLRCSPMKGHSHVYWYRQLPEEGLKFMVYLQKENIIDESGMPKERFSAEFPKEGPSILRIQQVVRGDSAAYFCASSPPGGMGTGELFFGEGSRLTVL.

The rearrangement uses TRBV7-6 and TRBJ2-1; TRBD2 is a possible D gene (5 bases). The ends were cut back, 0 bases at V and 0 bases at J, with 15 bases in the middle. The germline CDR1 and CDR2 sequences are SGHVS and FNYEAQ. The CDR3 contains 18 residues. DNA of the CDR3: TGTGCCAGCAGCTTAGCTACTAGACACTGGAGCTCCTACAATGAGCAGTTCTTC. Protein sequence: CASSLATRHWSSYNEQFF.

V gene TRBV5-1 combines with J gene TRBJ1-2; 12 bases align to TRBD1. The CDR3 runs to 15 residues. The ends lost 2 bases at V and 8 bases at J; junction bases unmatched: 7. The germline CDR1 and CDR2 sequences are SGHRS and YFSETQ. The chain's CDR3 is CASSLPGQGAAGYTF. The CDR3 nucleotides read TGCGCCAGCAGCTTACCGGGACAGGGGGCTGCGGGCTACACCTTC.

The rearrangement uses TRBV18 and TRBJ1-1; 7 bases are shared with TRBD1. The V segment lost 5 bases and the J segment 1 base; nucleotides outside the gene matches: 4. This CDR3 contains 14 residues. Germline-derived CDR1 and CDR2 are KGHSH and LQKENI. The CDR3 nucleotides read TGTGCCAGCTCAGCCGGGACAGCGAACACTGAAGCTTTCTTT. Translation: CASSAGTANTEAFF.

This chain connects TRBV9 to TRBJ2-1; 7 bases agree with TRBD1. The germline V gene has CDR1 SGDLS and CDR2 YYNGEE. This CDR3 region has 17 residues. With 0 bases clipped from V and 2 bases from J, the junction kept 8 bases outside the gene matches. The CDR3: CASSVARGQGAYNEQFF. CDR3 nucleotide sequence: TGTGCCAGCAGCGTAGCTAGGGGGCAGGGGGCCTACAATGAGCAGTTCTTC.

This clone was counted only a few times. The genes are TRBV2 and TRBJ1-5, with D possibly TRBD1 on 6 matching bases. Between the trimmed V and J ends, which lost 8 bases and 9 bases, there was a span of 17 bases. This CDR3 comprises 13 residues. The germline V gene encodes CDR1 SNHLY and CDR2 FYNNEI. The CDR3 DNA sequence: TGTGCCAGCCTCGGGACACCTCGGGGGCCCCAGCATTTT. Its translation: CASLGTPRGPQHF.

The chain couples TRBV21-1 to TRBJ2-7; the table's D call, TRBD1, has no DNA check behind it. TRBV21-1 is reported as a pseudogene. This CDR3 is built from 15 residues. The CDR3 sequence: CASSKVDSRTYEQYF. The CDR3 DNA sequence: TGTGCCAGCAGCAAAGTAGACAGCCGTACCTACGAGCAGTACTTC.

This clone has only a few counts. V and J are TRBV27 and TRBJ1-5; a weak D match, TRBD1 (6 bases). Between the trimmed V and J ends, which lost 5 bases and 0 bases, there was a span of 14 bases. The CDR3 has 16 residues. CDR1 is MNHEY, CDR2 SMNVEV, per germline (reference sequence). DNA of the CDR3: TGTGCCAGCAGTACGCAAGGGGGGGGTAGCAATCAGCCCCAGCATTTT. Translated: CASSTQGGGSNQPQHF.

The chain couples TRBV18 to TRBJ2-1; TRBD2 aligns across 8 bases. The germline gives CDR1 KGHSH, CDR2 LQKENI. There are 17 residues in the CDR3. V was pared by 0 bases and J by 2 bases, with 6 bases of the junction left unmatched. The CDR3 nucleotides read TGTGCCAGCTCACCACCGTTTAGCGGGACCACCTACAATGAGCAGTTCTTC. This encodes CASSPPFSGTTYNEQFF. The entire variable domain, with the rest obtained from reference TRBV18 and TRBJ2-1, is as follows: NAGVMQNPRHLVRRRGQEARLRCSPMKGHSHVYWYRQLPEEGLKFMVYLQKENIIDESGMPKERFSAEFPKEGPSILRIQQVVRGDSAAYFCASSPPFSGTTYNEQFFGPGTRLTVL.

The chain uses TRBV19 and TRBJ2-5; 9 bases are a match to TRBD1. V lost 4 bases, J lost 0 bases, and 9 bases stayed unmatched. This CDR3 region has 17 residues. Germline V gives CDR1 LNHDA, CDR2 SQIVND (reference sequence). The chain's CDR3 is CASSNGRTGAYQETQYF. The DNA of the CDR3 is TGTGCCAGTAGTAATGGGAGGACAGGGGCCTACCAAGAGACCCAGTACTTC.

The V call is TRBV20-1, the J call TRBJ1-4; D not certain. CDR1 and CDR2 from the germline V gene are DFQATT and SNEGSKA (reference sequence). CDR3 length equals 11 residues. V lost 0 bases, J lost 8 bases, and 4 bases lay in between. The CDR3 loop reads CSARDREKLFF. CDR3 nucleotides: TGCAGTGCTAGAGATCGGGAAAAACTGTTTTTT.

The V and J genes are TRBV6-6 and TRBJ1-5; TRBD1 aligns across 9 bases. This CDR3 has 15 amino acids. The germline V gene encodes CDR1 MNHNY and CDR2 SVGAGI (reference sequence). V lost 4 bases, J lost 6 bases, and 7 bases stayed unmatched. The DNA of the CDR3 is TGTGCCAGCAGTTCCCTAACAGGGGGCGGTCAGCCCCAGCATTTT. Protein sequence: CASSSLTGGGQPQHF.

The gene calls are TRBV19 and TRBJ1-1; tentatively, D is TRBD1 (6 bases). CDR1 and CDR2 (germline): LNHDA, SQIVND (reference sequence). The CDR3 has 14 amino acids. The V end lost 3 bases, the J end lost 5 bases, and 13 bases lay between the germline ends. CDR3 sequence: CASSILGGETEAFF. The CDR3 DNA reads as TGTGCCAGTAGTATTCTAGGGGGGGAGACTGAAGCTTTCTTT. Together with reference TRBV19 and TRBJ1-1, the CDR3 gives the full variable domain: DGGITQSPKYLFRKEGQNVTLSCEQNLNHDAMYWYRQDPGQGLRLIYYSQIVNDFQKGDIAEGYSVSREKKESFPLTVTSAQKNPTAFYLCASSILGGETEAFFGQGTRLTVV.

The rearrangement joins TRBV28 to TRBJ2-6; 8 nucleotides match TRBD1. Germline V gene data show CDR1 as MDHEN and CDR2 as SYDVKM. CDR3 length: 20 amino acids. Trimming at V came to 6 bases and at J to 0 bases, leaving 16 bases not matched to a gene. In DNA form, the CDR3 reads TGTGCCAGCAGCGCCACAGCCGGGACAGGCACTAGCTCTGGGGCCAACGTCCTGACTTTC. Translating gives CASSATAGTGTSSGANVLTF.

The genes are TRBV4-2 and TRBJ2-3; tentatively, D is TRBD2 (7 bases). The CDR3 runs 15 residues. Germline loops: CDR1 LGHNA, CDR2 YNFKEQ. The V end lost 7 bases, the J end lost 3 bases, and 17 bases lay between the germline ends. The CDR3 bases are TGTGCCAGCAAGGGGGGGAGCGGGACTACAGATACGCAGTATTTT. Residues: CASKGGSGTTDTQYF.

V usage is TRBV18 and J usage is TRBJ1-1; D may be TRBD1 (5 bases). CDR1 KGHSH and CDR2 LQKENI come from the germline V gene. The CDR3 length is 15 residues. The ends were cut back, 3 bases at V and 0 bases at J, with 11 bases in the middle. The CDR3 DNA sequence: TGTGCCAGCTCACCCGAGACAGTCTTGAACACTGAAGCTTTCTTT. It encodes CASSPETVLNTEAFF.

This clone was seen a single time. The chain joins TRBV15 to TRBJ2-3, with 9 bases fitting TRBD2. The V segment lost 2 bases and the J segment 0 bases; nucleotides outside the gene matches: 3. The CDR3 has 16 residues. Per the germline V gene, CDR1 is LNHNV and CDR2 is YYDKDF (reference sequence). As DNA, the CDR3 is TGTGCCACCAGCAGACTAGCGGGACCTAGCACAGATACGCAGTATTTT. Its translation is CATSRLAGPSTDTQYF. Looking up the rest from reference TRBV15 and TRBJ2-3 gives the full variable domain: DAMVIQNPRYQVTQFGKPVTLSCSQTLNHNVMYWYQQKSSQAPKLLFHYYDKDFNNEADTPDNFQSRRPNTSFCFLDIRSPGLGDTAMYLCATSRLAGPSTDTQYFGPGTRLTVL.

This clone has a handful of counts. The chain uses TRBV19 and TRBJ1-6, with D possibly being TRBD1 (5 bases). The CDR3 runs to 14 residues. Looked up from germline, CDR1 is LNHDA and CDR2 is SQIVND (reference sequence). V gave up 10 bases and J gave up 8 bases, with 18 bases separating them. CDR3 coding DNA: TGTGCCACCCACGGGGGGGTGGTGGATTCACCCCTCCACTTT. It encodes CATHGGVVDSPLHF.

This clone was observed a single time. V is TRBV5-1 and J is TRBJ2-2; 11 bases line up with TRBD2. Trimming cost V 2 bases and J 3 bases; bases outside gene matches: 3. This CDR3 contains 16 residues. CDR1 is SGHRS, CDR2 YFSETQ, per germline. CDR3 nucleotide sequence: TGCGCCAGCAGCTTTAGCGGGAGGGGCGACACCGGGGAGCTGTTTTTT. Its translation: CASSFSGRGDTGELFF.

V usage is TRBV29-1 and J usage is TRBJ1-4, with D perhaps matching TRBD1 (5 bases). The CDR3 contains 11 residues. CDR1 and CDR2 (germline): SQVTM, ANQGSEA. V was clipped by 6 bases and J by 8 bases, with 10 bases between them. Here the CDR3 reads CSVGAMEKLFF. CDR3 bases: TGCAGCGTAGGGGCTATGGAAAAACTGTTTTTT. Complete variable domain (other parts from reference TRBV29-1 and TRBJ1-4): SAVISQKPSRDICQRGTSLTIQCQVDSQVTMMFWYRQQPGQSLTLIATANQGSEATYESGFVIDKFPISRPNLTFSTLTVSNMSPEDSSIYLCSVGAMEKLFFGSGTQLSVL.

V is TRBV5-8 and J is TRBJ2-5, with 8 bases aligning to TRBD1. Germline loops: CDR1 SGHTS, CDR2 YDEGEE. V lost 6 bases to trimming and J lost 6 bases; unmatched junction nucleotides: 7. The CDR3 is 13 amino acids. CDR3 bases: TGTGCCAGCACCCGGACAGGGTTGAAGACCCAGTACTTC. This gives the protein CASTRTGLKTQYF. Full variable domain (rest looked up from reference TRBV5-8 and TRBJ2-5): EAGVTQSPTHLIKTRGQQATLRCSPISGHTSVYWYQQALGLGLQFLLWYDEGEERNRGNFPPRFSGRQFPNYSSELNVNALELEDSALYLCASTRTGLKTQYFGPGTRLLVL.